This is a list of T cell receptor beta chains from one sample in a study of immune cell composition in non-small cell lung cancer. Profiling relied on immunoSEQ multiplex PCR, and the TCRdb table lists in-frame clones only, not all of them. This table has around 2,300 clones, roughly 69% appearing once. The specimen was non-adjacent lung tissue. All receptors come from a human donor with non-small cell lung cancer. Both conserved end residues are part of each CDR3. Fields, in order: V gene, J gene, D gene, clone size, CDR3 protein, CDR3 DNA. D genes are given only for firm matches. Not all rows give a size; the values are once, few, many and, for expanded clones, a class.

v_call: TRBV28
j_call: TRBJ2-6
d_call: .
clone_size: .
cdr3_aa: CASSHDSDAPGANVLTF
cdr3_nt: TGTGCCAGCAGTCACGACAGTGACGCCCCTGGGGCCAACGTCCTGACTTTC

v_call: TRBV7-2
j_call: TRBJ2-2
d_call: TRBD2
clone_size: .
cdr3_aa: CASSSGLGAGELFF
cdr3_nt: TGTGCCAGCAGCTCGGGACTAGGGGCCGGGGAGCTGTTTTTT

v_call: TRBV25-1
j_call: TRBJ2-7
d_call: .
clone_size: few
cdr3_aa: CAPSRPPPRAPYEQYF
cdr3_nt: TGTGCCCCCAGCCGACCACCTCCGAGGGCCCCCTACGAGCAGTACTTC

v_call: TRBV7-6
j_call: TRBJ2-7
d_call: .
clone_size: .
cdr3_aa: CASSLGGQAYEQYF
cdr3_nt: TGTGCCAGCAGCTTAGGAGGACAAGCCTACGAGCAGTACTTC

v_call: TRBV5-4
j_call: TRBJ2-3
d_call: .
clone_size: .
cdr3_aa: CASSLVAGKGTDTQYF
cdr3_nt: TGTGCCAGCAGCCTTGTGGCGGGGAAAGGTACAGATACGCAGTATTTT

v_call: TRBV5-1
j_call: TRBJ1-2
d_call: TRBD1
clone_size: once
cdr3_aa: CASSLVDRGEGYTF
cdr3_nt: TGCGCCAGCAGCTTGGTCGACAGGGGCGAAGGCTACACCTTC

v_call: TRBV28
j_call: TRBJ2-3
d_call: .
clone_size: .
cdr3_aa: CASNTGTQGNTQYF
cdr3_nt: TGTGCCAGCAATACCGGGACACAAGGGAATACGCAGTATTTT

v_call: TRBV30
j_call: TRBJ1-3
d_call: .
clone_size: few
cdr3_aa: CAWKAAGNTIYF
cdr3_nt: TGTGCCTGGAAGGCGGCTGGAAACACCATATATTTT

v_call: TRBV11-2
j_call: TRBJ2-2
d_call: TRBD2
clone_size: once
cdr3_aa: CASSLSGGAGELFF
cdr3_nt: TGTGCCAGCAGCTTGTCCGGGGGGGCCGGGGAGCTGTTTTTT

v_call: TRBV11-1
j_call: TRBJ1-4
d_call: .
clone_size: .
cdr3_aa: CASSPTIQGEKLFF
cdr3_nt: TGTGCCAGCAGCCCCACGATCCAGGGCGAAAAACTGTTTTTT

v_call: TRBV7-6
j_call: TRBJ2-5
d_call: .
clone_size: .
cdr3_aa: CASSLAKTQYF
cdr3_nt: TGTGCCAGCAGCTTAGCTAAGACCCAGTACTTC

v_call: TRBV5-6
j_call: TRBJ1-5
d_call: .
clone_size: large
cdr3_aa: CASSSGDSNQPQHF
cdr3_nt: TGTGCCAGCAGCTCGGGGGATAGCAATCAGCCCCAGCATTTT

v_call: TRBV6-5
j_call: TRBJ2-5
d_call: .
clone_size: .
cdr3_aa: CASSHGETQYF
cdr3_nt: TGTGCCAGCAGTCACGGGGAGACCCAGTACTTC

v_call: TRBV10-2
j_call: TRBJ2-5
d_call: .
clone_size: .
cdr3_aa: CASSPVQETQYF
cdr3_nt: TGCGCCAGCAGCCCCGTACAAGAGACCCAGTACTTC

v_call: TRBV28
j_call: TRBJ1-2
d_call: .
clone_size: few
cdr3_aa: CASSSSSDVFYGYTF
cdr3_nt: TGTGCCAGCAGTTCCTCCTCAGATGTCTTCTATGGCTACACCTTC